This T cell receptor beta chain was retrieved from a study of CD8+CD57+ T cells in acquired aplastic anemia. Study information: Sorted cells (CD4+ and CD8+) yielded DNA amounts that averaged about 2.9 ug.

Germline CDR1 SGHKS, CDR2 YYEKEE (reference sequence). The CDR3 totals 12 residues. TCR beta VDJ and CDR3 were profiled, and genomic DNA was the template. Each CDR3 protein gets one entry after TCRdb re-called the reads with MiXCR. The data show roughly 100,000 distinct CDR3 sequences, with roughly two thirds seen just once and around three fifths held by the top ten. Study conclusions and caveats: The study identified 25 to 30 CD8+ CDR3 sequences shared by patients and controls.

In regard to this clonotype: The antigen is not known. The junction differs from germline at one of its ends, possibly a read error.

The sequenced patients had an expansion of CD8+CD57+ cells seen by flow cytometry. This chain uses TRBV5-5 with TRBJ2-2; no definite D call. The receptor comes from a human donor with aplastic anemia. The sample consisted of sorted CD4+, CD8+, or CD8+CD57+ T cells (not recorded which) from PBMCs. The CDR3 spells CASSLDSGELFF. DNA for the CDR3: TGTGCCAGCAGTTTGGATTCCGGGGAGCTGTTTTTT.